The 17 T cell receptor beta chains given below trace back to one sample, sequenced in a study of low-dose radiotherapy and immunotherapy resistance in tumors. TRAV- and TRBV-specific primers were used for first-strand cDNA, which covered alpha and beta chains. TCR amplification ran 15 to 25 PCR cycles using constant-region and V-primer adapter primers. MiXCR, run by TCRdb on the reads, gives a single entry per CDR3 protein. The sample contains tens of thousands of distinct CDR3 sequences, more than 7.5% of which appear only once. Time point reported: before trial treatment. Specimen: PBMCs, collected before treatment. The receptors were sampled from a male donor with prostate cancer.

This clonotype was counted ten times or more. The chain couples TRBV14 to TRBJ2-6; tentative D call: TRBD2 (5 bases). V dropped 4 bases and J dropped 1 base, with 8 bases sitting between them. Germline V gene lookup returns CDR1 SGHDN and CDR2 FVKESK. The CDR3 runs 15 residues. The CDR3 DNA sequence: TGTGCCAGCAGCCCGACGGGGTCTGGGGCCAACGTCCTGACTTTC. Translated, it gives CASSPTGSGANVLTF. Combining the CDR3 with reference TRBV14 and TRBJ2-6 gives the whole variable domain EAGVTQFPSHSVIEKGQTVTLRCDPISGHDNLYWYRRVMGKEIKFLLHFVKESKQDESGMPNNRFLAERTGGTYSTLKVQPAELEDSGVYFCASSPTGSGANVLTFGAGSRLTVL.

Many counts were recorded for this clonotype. The CDR3 DNA is TGTGCCAGCAGTCCATCTAGACAGAGCGGCTACACCTTC. Its protein is CASSPSRQSGYTF. The V gene is TRBV7-2, the J gene TRBJ1-2; weak D call: TRBD1 (5 bases). Trimming cost V 6 bases and J 8 bases, with 16 bases left between them. The CDR3 runs 13 residues. Germline assignment: CDR1 SGHTA and CDR2 FQGNSA.

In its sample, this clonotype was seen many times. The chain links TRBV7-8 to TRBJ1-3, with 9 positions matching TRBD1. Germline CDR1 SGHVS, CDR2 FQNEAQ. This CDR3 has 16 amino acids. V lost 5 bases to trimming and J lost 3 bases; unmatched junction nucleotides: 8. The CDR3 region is CASSPSGTGYGNTIYF. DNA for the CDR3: TGTGCCAGCAGCCCTAGTGGGACAGGGTATGGAAACACCATATATTTT.

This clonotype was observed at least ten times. The CDR3 reads CASRSGTGVTGELFF. The CDR3 nucleotides are TGTGCCAGCAGGTCCGGGACAGGGGTCACCGGGGAGCTGTTTTTT. The gene calls are TRBV7-3 and TRBJ2-2, with TRBD1 identical over 10 bases. V was pared by 6 bases and J by 4 bases, with 5 bases of the junction left unmatched. The length of the CDR3 is 15 residues. Per germline, CDR1 SGHTA and CDR2 FQGTGA.

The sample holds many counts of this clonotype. CDR3 bases: TGTGCCAGCAGCTTATGGACAGGACGTTACGAGCAGTACTTC. Its protein product is CASSLWTGRYEQYF. The chain carries TRBV5-5 and TRBJ2-7; 7 nucleotides line up with TRBD1. Germline lookup yields CDR1 SGHKS and CDR2 YYEKEE (reference sequence). This CDR3 region has 14 residues. The J segment lost 4 bases and the V segment lost 2 bases, leaving 6 bases of the junction unmatched. Variable domain in full (rest from reference TRBV5-5 and TRBJ2-7): DAGVTQSPTHLIKTRGQQVTLRCSPISGHKSVSWYQQVLGQGPQFIFQYYEKEERGRGNFPDRFSARQFPNYSSELNVNALLLGDSALYLCASSLWTGRYEQYFGPGTRLTVT.

CDR3: CASSPPPAGGSTDTQYF. DNA of the CDR3: TGTGCCAGCTCACCACCTCCTGCGGGAGGGAGCACAGATACGCAGTATTTT. This rearrangement joins TRBV18 to TRBJ2-3; 9 nucleotides align to TRBD2. The CDR3 has 17 residues. The germline V gene has CDR1 KGHSH and CDR2 LQKENI. Losses at the gene ends were 0 bases for V and 0 bases for J; bases not matched to a gene: 4.

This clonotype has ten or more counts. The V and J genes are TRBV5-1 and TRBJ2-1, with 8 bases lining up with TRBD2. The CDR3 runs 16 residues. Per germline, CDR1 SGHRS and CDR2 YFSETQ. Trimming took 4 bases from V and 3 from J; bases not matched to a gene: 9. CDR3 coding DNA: TGCGCCAGCAGCCGAACAACGCGGGAGGTCTACAATGAGCAGTTCTTC. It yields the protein CASSRTTREVYNEQFF.

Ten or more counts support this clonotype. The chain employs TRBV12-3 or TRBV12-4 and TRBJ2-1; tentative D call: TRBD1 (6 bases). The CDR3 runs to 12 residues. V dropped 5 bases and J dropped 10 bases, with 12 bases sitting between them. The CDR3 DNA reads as TGTGCCAGCAGTCCAGACAGGTACGAGCAGTTCTTC. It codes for CASSPDRYEQFF.

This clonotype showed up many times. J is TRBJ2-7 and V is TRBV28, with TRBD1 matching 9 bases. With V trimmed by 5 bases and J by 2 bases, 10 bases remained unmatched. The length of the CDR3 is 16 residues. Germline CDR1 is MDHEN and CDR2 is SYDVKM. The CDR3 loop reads CASSATGTGNPYEQYF. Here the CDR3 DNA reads TGTGCCAGCAGTGCAACCGGGACAGGGAATCCCTACGAGCAGTACTTC.

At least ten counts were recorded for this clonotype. As DNA, the CDR3 is TGTGCCAGCAGCTCAACTGCCTCTGGCGGGTCCACCGGGGAGCTGTTTTTT. It encodes CASSSTASGGSTGELFF. V and J are TRBV7-9 and TRBJ2-2; D is possibly TRBD2 (5 bases). Trimming left V 4 bases short and J 4 bases short, with 19 bases between. The germline gives CDR1 SEHNR, CDR2 FQNEAQ (reference sequence). The CDR3 covers 17 residues.

The DNA for the CDR3 is TGCGCCAGCAGCTTGGTTAGCCATGAGCAGTTCTTC. Amino acid sequence: CASSLVSHEQFF. The chain employs TRBV5-1 and TRBJ2-1, with D unclear. There are 12 residues in the CDR3. Germline V CDR1 and CDR2: SGHRS, YFSETQ. The V end lost 0 bases, the J end lost 8 bases, and 6 bases lay between the germline ends.

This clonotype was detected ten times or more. This chain's CDR3 is CASDMRAPDAADTQYF. The DNA of the CDR3 is TGTGCCAGCGATATGAGAGCTCCTGATGCGGCAGATACGCAGTATTTT. This chain connects TRBV2 to TRBJ2-3; unclear D gene. CDR1 and CDR2 (germline): SNHLY, FYNNEI. V was clipped by 8 bases and J by 4 bases, with 22 bases between them. The CDR3 length is 16 residues.

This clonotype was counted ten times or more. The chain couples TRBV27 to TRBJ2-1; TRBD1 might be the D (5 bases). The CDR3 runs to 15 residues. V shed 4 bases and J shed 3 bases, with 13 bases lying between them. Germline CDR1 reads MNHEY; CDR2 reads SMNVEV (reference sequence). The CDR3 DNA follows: TGTGCCAGCAGTTCAGGGAATCCAGTCTACAATGAGCAGTTCTTC. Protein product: CASSSGNPVYNEQFF.

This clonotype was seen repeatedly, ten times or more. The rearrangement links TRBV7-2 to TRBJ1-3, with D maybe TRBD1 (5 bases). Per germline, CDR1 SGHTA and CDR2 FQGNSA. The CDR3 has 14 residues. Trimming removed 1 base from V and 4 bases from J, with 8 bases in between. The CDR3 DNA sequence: TGTGCCAGCAGCTTAGGCAGGGTCGGAAACACCATATATTTT. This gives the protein CASSLGRVGNTIYF.

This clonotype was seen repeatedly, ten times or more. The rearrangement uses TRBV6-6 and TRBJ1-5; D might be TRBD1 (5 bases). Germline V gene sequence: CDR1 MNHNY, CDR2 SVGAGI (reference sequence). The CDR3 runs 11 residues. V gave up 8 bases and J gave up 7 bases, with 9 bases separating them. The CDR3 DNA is TGTGCCAGCGGGCGGGGGCAGCCCCAGCATTTT. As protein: CASGRGQPQHF.

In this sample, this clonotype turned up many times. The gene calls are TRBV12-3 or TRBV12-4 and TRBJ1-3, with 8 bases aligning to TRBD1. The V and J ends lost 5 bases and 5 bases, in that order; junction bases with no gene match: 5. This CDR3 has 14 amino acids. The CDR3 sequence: CASSPDRGRNTIYF. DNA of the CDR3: TGTGCCAGCAGTCCCGACAGGGGCCGAAACACCATATATTTT.

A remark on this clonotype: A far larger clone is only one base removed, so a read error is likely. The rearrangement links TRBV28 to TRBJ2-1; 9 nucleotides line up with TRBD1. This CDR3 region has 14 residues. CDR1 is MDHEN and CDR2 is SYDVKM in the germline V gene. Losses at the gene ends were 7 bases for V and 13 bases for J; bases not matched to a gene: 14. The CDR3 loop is CASKVETGGETQFF. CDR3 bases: TGTGCCAGCAAAGTTGAGACAGGGGGTGAGACCCAGTTCTTC.